This note documents a single T cell receptor (beta chain) sequence. The antigen is undetermined. This specimen comes from a study of cytomegalovirus exposure and HLA in healthy donors. Study-wide findings and caveats: Highly shared sequence variants in one cluster were likely a sequencing artifact. Later findings reportedly placed an Asian-associated ancestry cluster below the approximately 650-donor mean for N-insertions. 150 to 200 TCR beta chains were listed as cytomegalovirus-associated.

Primers: 60 Vbeta forward and 13 Jbeta reverse. Clones were read by immunoSEQ multiplex PCR, and TCRdb kept only the in-frame ones, dropping some. The table records about 120,000 clones, around 82% of them present only once. This CDR3 spans 15 amino acids. The ends were cut back, 3 bases at V and 1 base at J, with 11 bases in the middle. Germline CDR1 is ENHRY and CDR2 is SYGVKD. The TCR sequence derives from a woman aged 40 to 49 in good health and CMV-seropositive. The specimen was PBMCs. The rearrangement links TRBV10-3 to TRBJ2-3, with a weak D call TRBD2 (5 bases). DNA for the CDR3: TGTGCCATCAGTGAAACGGGTAGCGGCACAGATACGCAGTATTTT. Encoded protein: CAISETGSGTDTQYF.